This paragraph covers one T cell receptor beta chain sequence. These data are taken from a study of T cell repertoires in cytomegalovirus infection. The ends lost 0 bases at V and 5 bases at J; junction bases unmatched: 6. The CDR3 is 16 residues long. Germline V gene sequence: CDR1 SGHDT, CDR2 YYEEEE. MiXCR was run by TCRdb on the reads, yielding one entry per CDR3 protein. This repertoire shows 250,000 to 300,000 distinct CDR3 sequences, 20% to 30% found once; its top ten account for around 14%. This clonotype was obtained from a human donor in good health (CMV status not recorded). Some clones in this sample may be carry-over from other donors' samples. The sequenced sample was PBMCs. This chain joins TRBV5-6 and TRBJ2-5, with 11 bases fitting TRBD2. The CDR3 bases are TGTGCCAGCAGCTTGGCAACTAGCGGGAGTGTGGAGACCCAGTACTTC. The encoded protein is CASSLATSGSVETQYF.